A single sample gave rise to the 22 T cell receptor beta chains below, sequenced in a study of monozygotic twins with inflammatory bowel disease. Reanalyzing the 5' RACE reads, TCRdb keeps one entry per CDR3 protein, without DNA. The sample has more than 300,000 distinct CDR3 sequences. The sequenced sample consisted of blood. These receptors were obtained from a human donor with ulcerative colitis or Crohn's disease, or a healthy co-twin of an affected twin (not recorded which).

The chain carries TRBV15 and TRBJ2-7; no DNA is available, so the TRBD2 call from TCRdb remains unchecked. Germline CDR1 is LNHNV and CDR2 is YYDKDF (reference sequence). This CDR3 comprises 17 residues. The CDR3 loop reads CATSRGLAGDFRNEQYF.

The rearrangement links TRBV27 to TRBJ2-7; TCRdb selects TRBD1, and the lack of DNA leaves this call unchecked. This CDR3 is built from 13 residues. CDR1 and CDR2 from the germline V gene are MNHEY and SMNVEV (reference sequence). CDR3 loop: CASTVGGLYEQYF.

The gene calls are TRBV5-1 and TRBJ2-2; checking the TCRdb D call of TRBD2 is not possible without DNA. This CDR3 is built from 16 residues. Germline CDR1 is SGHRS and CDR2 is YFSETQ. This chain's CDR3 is CASSFQRGAQAGELFF.

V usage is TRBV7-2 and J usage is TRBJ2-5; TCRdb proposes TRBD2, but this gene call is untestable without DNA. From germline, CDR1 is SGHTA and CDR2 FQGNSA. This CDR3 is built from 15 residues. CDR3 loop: CASSLKPGPQETQYF. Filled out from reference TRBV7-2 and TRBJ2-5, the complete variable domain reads GAGVSQSPSNKVTEKGKDVELRCDPISGHTALYWYRQSLGQGLEFLIYFQGNSAPDKSGLPSDRFSAERTGGSVSTLTIQRTQQEDSAVYLCASSLKPGPQETQYFGPGTRLLVL.

The CDR3 loop is CASSPKGRLAPQETQYF. The chain joins TRBV7-3 to TRBJ2-5; the TRBD2 assignment by TCRdb is unverifiable without DNA. Germline-derived CDR1 and CDR2 are SGHTA and FQGTGA. The CDR3 has 17 residues.

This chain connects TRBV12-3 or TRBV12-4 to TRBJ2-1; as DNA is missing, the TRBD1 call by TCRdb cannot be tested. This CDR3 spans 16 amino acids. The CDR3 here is CASSLSGGASYNEQFF.

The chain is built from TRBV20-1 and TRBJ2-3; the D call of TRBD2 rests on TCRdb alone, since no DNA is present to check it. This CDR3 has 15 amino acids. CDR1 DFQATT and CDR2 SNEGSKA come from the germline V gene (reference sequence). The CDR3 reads CSAARTSGVSGTQYF.

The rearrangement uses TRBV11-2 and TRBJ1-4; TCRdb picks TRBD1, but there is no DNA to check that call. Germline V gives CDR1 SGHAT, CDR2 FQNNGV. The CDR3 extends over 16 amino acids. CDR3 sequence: CASSARTGQPNEKLFF.

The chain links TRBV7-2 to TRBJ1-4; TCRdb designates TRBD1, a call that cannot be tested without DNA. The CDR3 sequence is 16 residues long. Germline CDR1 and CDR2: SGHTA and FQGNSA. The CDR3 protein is CASSFLATGGNEKLFF.

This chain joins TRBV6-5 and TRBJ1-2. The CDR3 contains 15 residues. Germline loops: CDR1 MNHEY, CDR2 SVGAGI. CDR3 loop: CASSYSLWESYGYTF.

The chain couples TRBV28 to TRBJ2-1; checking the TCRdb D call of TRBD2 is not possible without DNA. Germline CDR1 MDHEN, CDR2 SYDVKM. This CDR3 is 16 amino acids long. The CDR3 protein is CASSFRARRGWNEQFF.

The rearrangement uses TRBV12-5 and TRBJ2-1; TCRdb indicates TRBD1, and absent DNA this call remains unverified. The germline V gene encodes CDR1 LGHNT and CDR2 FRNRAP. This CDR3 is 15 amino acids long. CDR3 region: CASGTGQSSYNEQFF.

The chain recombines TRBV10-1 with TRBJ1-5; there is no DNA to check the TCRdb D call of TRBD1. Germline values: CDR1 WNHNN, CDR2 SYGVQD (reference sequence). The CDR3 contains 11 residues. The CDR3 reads CAPRANQPQHF.

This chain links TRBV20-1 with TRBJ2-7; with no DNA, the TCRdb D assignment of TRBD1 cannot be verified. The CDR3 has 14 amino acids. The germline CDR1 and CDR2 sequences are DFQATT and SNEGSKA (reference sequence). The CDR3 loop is CSAKGQLRSYEQYF.

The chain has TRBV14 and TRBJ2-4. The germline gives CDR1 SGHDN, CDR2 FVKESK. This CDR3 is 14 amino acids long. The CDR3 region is CASSQDPRLNIQYF. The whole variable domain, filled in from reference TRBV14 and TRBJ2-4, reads EAGVTQFPSHSVIEKGQTVTLRCDPISGHDNLYWYRRVMGKEIKFLLHFVKESKQDESGMPNNRFLAERTGGTYSTLKVQPAELEDSGVYFCASSQDPRLNIQYFGAGTRLSVL.

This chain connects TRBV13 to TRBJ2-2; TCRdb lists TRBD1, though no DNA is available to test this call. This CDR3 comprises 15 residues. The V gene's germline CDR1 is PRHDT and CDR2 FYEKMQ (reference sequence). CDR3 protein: CASSPPGPYTGELFF.

This CDR3 is CASSARGRTSSYEQYF. This chain connects TRBV7-2 to TRBJ2-7; the D gene TCRdb calls, TRBD1, cannot be checked with no DNA. The CDR3 extends over 16 amino acids. Germline V gene data show CDR1 as SGHTA and CDR2 as FQGNSA.

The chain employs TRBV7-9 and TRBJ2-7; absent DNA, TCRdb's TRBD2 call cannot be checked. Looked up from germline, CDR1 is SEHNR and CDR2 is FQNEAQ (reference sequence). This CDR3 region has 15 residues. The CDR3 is CASSLLAGSSYEQYF.

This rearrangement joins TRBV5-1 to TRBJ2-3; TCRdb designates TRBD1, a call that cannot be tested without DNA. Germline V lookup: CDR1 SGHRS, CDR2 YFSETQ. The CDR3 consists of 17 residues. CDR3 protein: CASSQDRGLGSTDTQYF.

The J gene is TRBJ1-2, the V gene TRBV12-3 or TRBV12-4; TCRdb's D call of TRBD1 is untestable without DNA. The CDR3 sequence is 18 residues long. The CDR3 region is CASTSTGTNSPLNYGYTF.

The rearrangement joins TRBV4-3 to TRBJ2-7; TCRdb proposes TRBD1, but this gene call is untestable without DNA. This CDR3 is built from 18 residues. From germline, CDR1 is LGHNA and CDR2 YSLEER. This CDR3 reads CASSQDPYEQVMGYEQYF.

CDR3 region: CASSRRGTSFGTDTQYF. The chain couples TRBV7-6 to TRBJ2-3; TCRdb proposes TRBD2, but this gene call is untestable without DNA. Germline lookup yields CDR1 SGHVS and CDR2 FNYEAQ. This CDR3 is 17 amino acids long.